These T cell receptor beta chains were read from a single sample in a study of PD-1 blockade in classical Hodgkin lymphoma. The table came from immunoSEQ multiplex PCR; TCRdb's copy has only in-frame clones and leaves some out. The sample has approximately 30,000 clones, over 65% seen once; the top ten hold more than 2%. Material: CD4+ T cells from blood, obtained at baseline. The origin of the receptors is a human donor with classical Hodgkin lymphoma. CDR3s include the opening cysteine and the closing phenylalanine or tryptophan. A D gene is named only where the DNA matches it firmly. Size tells how often a clone was seen (once, few, many) or the class of an expanded clone, and some rows leave it out.

d_gene: TRBD1; abundance: NA; j_gene: TRBJ2-7; v_gene: TRBV6-1; CDR3nt: TGTGCCAGCAATCCAACAGGGGGCTTATTGGGCGAGCAGTACTTC; CDR3aa: CASNPTGGLLGEQYF
d_gene: NA; abundance: NA; j_gene: TRBJ2-1; v_gene: TRBV7-2; CDR3nt: TGTGCCAGCAGCTTAGGGTACAATGAGCAGTTCTTC; CDR3aa: CASSLGYNEQFF
d_gene: NA; abundance: NA; j_gene: TRBJ1-4; v_gene: TRBV6-5; CDR3nt: TGTGCCAGCAGTTACCGGCCCTATGAAAAACTGTTTTTT; CDR3aa: CASSYRPYEKLFF
d_gene: NA; abundance: NA; j_gene: TRBJ1-2; v_gene: TRBV9; CDR3nt: TGTGCCAGCAGCGTCGGCAGGGGTAACTATGGCTACACCTTC; CDR3aa: CASSVGRGNYGYTF
d_gene: NA; abundance: NA; j_gene: TRBJ2-2; v_gene: TRBV10-2; CDR3nt: TGCGCCAGCAGTGAGTCGGGGGGTAACGGGGAGCTGTTTTTT; CDR3aa: CASSESGGNGELFF
d_gene: NA; abundance: NA; j_gene: TRBJ1-5; v_gene: TRBV7-7; CDR3nt: TGTGCCAGCAGCTTAGCGCTCGGATGGGGTCTGACCAATCAGCCCCAGCATTTT; CDR3aa: CASSLALGWGLTNQPQHF
d_gene: NA; abundance: NA; j_gene: TRBJ1-3; v_gene: TRBV15; CDR3nt: TGTGCCACCAGCAGACCTTATAGCTCTGGAAACACCATATATTTT; CDR3aa: CATSRPYSSGNTIYF
d_gene: TRBD2; abundance: NA; j_gene: TRBJ2-7; v_gene: TRBV7-2; CDR3nt: TGTGCCAGCAGCGACCGGGCTAGCGGGGGCTTTAGCTCCTACGAGCAGTACTTC; CDR3aa: CASSDRASGGFSSYEQYF
d_gene: NA; abundance: NA; j_gene: TRBJ1-1; v_gene: TRBV28; CDR3nt: TGTGCCAGCAGTTTGGGGACGGCGAACACTGAAGCTTTCTTT; CDR3aa: CASSLGTANTEAFF
d_gene: NA; abundance: NA; j_gene: TRBJ1-1; v_gene: TRBV7-9; CDR3nt: TGTGCCAGCACCCCACGGGGGGAGGACACTGAAGCTTTCTTT; CDR3aa: CASTPRGEDTEAFF
d_gene: TRBD1; abundance: NA; j_gene: TRBJ2-2; v_gene: TRBV5-1; CDR3nt: TGCGCCAGCCGCATTCAGACAGGGTCCACCGGGGAGCTGTTTTTT; CDR3aa: CASRIQTGSTGELFF
d_gene: NA; abundance: few; j_gene: TRBJ2-7; v_gene: TRBV11-2; CDR3nt: TGTGCCAGCAGCTTAGGGACACCCTTCGGAAACGAGCAGTACTTC; CDR3aa: CASSLGTPFGNEQYF
d_gene: NA; abundance: NA; j_gene: TRBJ2-3; v_gene: TRBV9; CDR3nt: TGTGCCAGCTCCCGCGGTGTGGGGGGGCGGACCACAGATACGCAGTATTTT; CDR3aa: CASSRGVGGRTTDTQYF
d_gene: TRBD1; abundance: NA; j_gene: TRBJ1-2; v_gene: TRBV9; CDR3nt: TGTGCCAGCAGCGTAGGAAACAGGGGGCATGGCTACACCTTC; CDR3aa: CASSVGNRGHGYTF
d_gene: NA; abundance: NA; j_gene: TRBJ1-5; v_gene: TRBV6-1; CDR3nt: TGTGCCAGCAGTGAAGCTTTAGCTGTCGGGTCTCAGCCCCAGCATTTT; CDR3aa: CASSEALAVGSQPQHF
d_gene: NA; abundance: NA; j_gene: TRBJ1-6; v_gene: TRBV30; CDR3nt: TGTGCCTGGTCCGGGACGGTGAATAATTCACCCCTCCACTTT; CDR3aa: CAWSGTVNNSPLHF
d_gene: TRBD1; abundance: NA; j_gene: TRBJ1-5; v_gene: TRBV19; CDR3nt: TGTGCCAGTAGTCACAGATCGGACAGGGGTGTTCAGCCCCAGCATTTT; CDR3aa: CASSHRSDRGVQPQHF
d_gene: TRBD2; abundance: NA; j_gene: TRBJ2-1; v_gene: TRBV4-2; CDR3nt: TGTGCCAGCAGCCTATCTCTAGCGGGATCCTACAATGAGCAGTTCTTC; CDR3aa: CASSLSLAGSYNEQFF
d_gene: NA; abundance: few; j_gene: TRBJ1-5; v_gene: TRBV19; CDR3nt: TGTGCCAGTAGTATAGGCAATCAGCCCCAGCATTTT; CDR3aa: CASSIGNQPQHF
d_gene: NA; abundance: NA; j_gene: TRBJ2-2; v_gene: TRBV7-3; CDR3nt: TGTGCCAGCAGCTCTTACACCGGGGAGCTGTTTTTT; CDR3aa: CASSSYTGELFF
d_gene: NA; abundance: few; j_gene: TRBJ1-6; v_gene: TRBV15; CDR3nt: TGTGCCACCAGCATACTGACAGGAGGGGGGCGCCTCCACTTT; CDR3aa: CATSILTGGGRLHF
d_gene: NA; abundance: NA; j_gene: TRBJ2-1; v_gene: TRBV6-6; CDR3nt: TGTGCCGGCGGCCAGTCCTACAATGAGCAGTTCTTC; CDR3aa: CAGGQSYNEQFF
d_gene: NA; abundance: once; j_gene: TRBJ2-1; v_gene: TRBV4-2; CDR3nt: TGTGCCAGCAGCCAAGCCATCCTTGTGGGGAGCTCCTACAATGAGCAGTTCTTC; CDR3aa: CASSQAILVGSSYNEQFF
d_gene: NA; abundance: NA; j_gene: TRBJ1-1; v_gene: TRBV5-1; CDR3nt: TGCGCCAGCAGCTTGGTTGGGGGACTTGTGAACACTGAAGCTTTCTTT; CDR3aa: CASSLVGGLVNTEAFF
d_gene: NA; abundance: NA; j_gene: TRBJ1-1; v_gene: TRBV9; CDR3nt: TGTGCCAGCAGCGTAGCCGAAGGCGGGAACACTGAAGCTTTCTTT; CDR3aa: CASSVAEGGNTEAFF
d_gene: TRBD2; abundance: NA; j_gene: TRBJ2-1; v_gene: TRBV7-9; CDR3nt: TGTGCCAGCAGCTTGGCGGGGGGGCGCGATGAGCAGTTCTTC; CDR3aa: CASSLAGGRDEQFF
d_gene: TRBD1; abundance: once; j_gene: TRBJ1-1; v_gene: TRBV5-1; CDR3nt: TGCGCCAGCAGACCGAGGACAGGAAGGAACACTGAAGCTTTCTTT; CDR3aa: CASRPRTGRNTEAFF